A single sample is the source of the 27 T cell receptor beta chains below, sequenced in a study of T cell responses to AZD1222 COVID-19 vaccine. Using immunoSEQ multiplex PCR, the repertoire was profiled, and TCRdb retains in-frame clones only, with some absent. The table shows around 150,000 clones, with about 92% occurring only once. The source was peripheral blood, collected 28 days after the second AZD1222 dose. These receptors were obtained from an adult who received the AZD1222 COVID-19 vaccine.

This chain uses TRBV27 with TRBJ1-4, with no clear D. V was cut by 5 bases and J by 3 bases, with 10 bases left in between. Germline lookup yields CDR1 MNHEY and CDR2 SMNVEV (reference sequence). CDR3 length: 14 residues. CDR3: CASSPGGANEKLFF. The CDR3 DNA is TGTGCCAGCAGTCCGGGCGGAGCTAATGAAAAACTGTTTTTT.

The chain joins TRBV29-1 to TRBJ2-7; D perhaps matches TRBD1 (5 bases). V lost 4 bases and J lost 6, with 16 bases in between. The CDR3 loop spans 13 amino acids. Germline V gene sequence: CDR1 SQVTM, CDR2 ANQGSEA. This CDR3 is CSVGGAFGREQYF. The DNA for the CDR3 is TGCAGCGTTGGGGGCGCTTTCGGGCGCGAGCAGTACTTC.

The rearrangement joins TRBV6-1 to TRBJ1-5; D perhaps matches TRBD1 (5 bases). Germline-derived CDR1 and CDR2 are MNHNS and SASEGT. The V gene lost 1 base and the J gene lost 0 bases, with 13 bases spanning the gap. The CDR3 sequence is 17 residues long. The CDR3 region is CASSEVLGPYSNQPQHF. As DNA, the CDR3 is TGTGCCAGCAGTGAAGTATTGGGACCTTATAGCAATCAGCCCCAGCATTTT.

CDR3 protein: CASSFLSGKPYEQYF. Here the CDR3 DNA reads TGTGCCAGCAGTTTTCTATCCGGGAAGCCCTACGAGCAGTACTTC. The V gene is TRBV27, the J gene TRBJ2-7; tentative D call: TRBD2 (5 bases). With 3 bases removed from V and 2 bases from J, the gap between germline ends came to 14 bases. Germline CDR1 reads MNHEY; CDR2 reads SMNVEV (reference sequence). This CDR3 contains 15 residues.

This sequence joins TRBV4-1 and TRBJ2-7; 9 positions match TRBD2. CDR1 and CDR2 from the germline V gene are MGHRA and YSYEKL. The CDR3 extends over 16 amino acids. The V and J ends lost 4 bases and 5 bases, in that order; junction bases with no gene match: 12. CDR3: CASSPPLAGKGNEQYF. CDR3 in DNA: TGCGCCAGCAGCCCTCCTCTAGCGGGGAAGGGGAACGAGCAGTACTTC.

The rearrangement uses TRBV6-5 and TRBJ2-2; 9 nucleotides match TRBD1. The germline gives CDR1 MNHEY, CDR2 SVGAGI. CDR3 length equals 13 residues. The V and J ends lost 6 bases and 6 bases, in that order; junction bases with no gene match: 2. CDR3 sequence (DNA): TGTGCCAGCAGCCGGGACAGGGCCGGGGAGCTGTTTTTT. Protein sequence: CASSRDRAGELFF.

The gene calls are TRBV7-9 and TRBJ1-1; D gene uncertain. Germline-derived CDR1 and CDR2 are SEHNR and FQNEAQ (reference sequence). Trimming removed 1 base from V and 1 base from J, with 13 bases in between. There are 16 residues in the CDR3. CDR3 sequence reads: CASSLEGNTTNTEAFF. The CDR3 DNA sequence: TGTGCCAGCAGCTTAGAAGGTAACACGACGAACACTGAAGCTTTCTTT.

This chain links TRBV5-4 with TRBJ1-1; 9 bases line up with TRBD1. V gave up 1 base and J gave up 4 bases; unmatched junction bases: 5. The CDR3 sequence is 15 residues long. Germline loops: CDR1 SGHNT, CDR2 YYREEE (reference sequence). The CDR3 loop is CASSLNRGHGTEAFF. CDR3 sequence (DNA): TGTGCCAGCAGCTTGAACAGGGGGCACGGCACTGAAGCTTTCTTT.

V gene TRBV29-1 combines with J gene TRBJ2-3, with 8 positions matching TRBD2. Germline loops: CDR1 SQVTM, CDR2 ANQGSEA. The CDR3 has 15 residues. J was trimmed by 5 bases and V by 6 bases; bases with no gene match: 13. The CDR3 DNA sequence: TGCAGCGTGACCGGGGGGGCATTGTTTGAAGATACGCAGTATTTT. It yields the protein CSVTGGALFEDTQYF.

The rearrangement joins TRBV4-2 to TRBJ1-2; D not certain. This CDR3 contains 15 residues. Trimming left V 1 base short and J 0 bases short, with 9 bases between. Germline loops: CDR1 LGHNA, CDR2 YNFKEQ. The CDR3 loop is CASSQGWETNYGYTF. The CDR3 DNA sequence: TGTGCCAGCAGCCAAGGGTGGGAAACTAACTATGGCTACACCTTC.

This clone appeared once. This chain joins TRBV6-2 or TRBV6-3 and TRBJ1-2; 7 bases are shared with TRBD1. With V trimmed by 0 bases and J by 8 bases, 6 bases remained unmatched. The CDR3 spans 14 residues. Germline CDR1 is MNHEY and CDR2 is SVGEGT. CDR3 coding DNA: TGTGCCAGCAGTTACTCGGAACAGGGGCTCGGCTACACCTTC. The encoded protein is CASSYSEQGLGYTF.

V gene TRBV4-1 combines with J gene TRBJ2-3, with 7 bases that match TRBD2. V lost 0 bases, J lost 3 bases, and 18 bases stayed unmatched. The germline V gene encodes CDR1 MGHRA and CDR2 YSYEKL. There are 20 residues in the CDR3. The CDR3 region is CASSQEAPVPGGFRTDTQYF. The CDR3 DNA follows: TGCGCCAGCAGCCAAGAAGCCCCTGTCCCGGGGGGATTCAGGACAGATACGCAGTATTTT.

The CDR3: CAISDLAGNTDTQYF. The DNA of the CDR3 is TGTGCCATCAGTGACCTAGCGGGGAATACAGATACGCAGTATTTT. This rearrangement joins TRBV10-3 to TRBJ2-3; TRBD2 matches at 9 bases. Germline values: CDR1 ENHRY, CDR2 SYGVKD. This CDR3 contains 15 residues. J gave up 3 bases and V 3 bases, and 4 bases lay outside the gene matches.

The rearrangement links TRBV5-1 to TRBJ2-3; maybe TRBD2 (7 bases). In germline, CDR1 is SGHRS, CDR2 YFSETQ. The CDR3 sequence is 14 residues long. V was clipped by 3 bases and J by 5 bases, with 13 bases between them. Here the CDR3 DNA reads TGCGCCAGCAGCTCTGGGGGGGCGTTAGATACGCAGTATTTT. Residues: CASSSGGALDTQYF.

The chain employs TRBV6-5 and TRBJ1-5; 8 positions agree with TRBD1. Unmatched junction bases numbered 10, after V lost 8 bases and J lost 4 bases. This CDR3 has 15 residues. Per germline, CDR1 MNHEY and CDR2 SVGAGI. The CDR3 DNA sequence: TGTGCCAGCGCGCCGGTGACAGGGGAGAATCAGCCCCAGCATTTT. This sequence encodes CASAPVTGENQPQHF.

The rearrangement links TRBV15 to TRBJ1-6; no definite D call. The V and J ends lost 1 base and 7 bases respectively, with 11 bases between them. Germline lookup yields CDR1 LNHNV and CDR2 YYDKDF (reference sequence). This CDR3 region has 15 residues. The CDR3: CATSRVQAPNSPLHF. CDR3 sequence (DNA): TGTGCCACCAGCAGAGTCCAGGCCCCGAATTCACCCCTCCACTTT.

The chain couples TRBV28 to TRBJ1-5, with D maybe TRBD1 (5 bases). Trimming took off 6 bases at V and 0 bases at J, with 15 bases between the two ends. This CDR3 is built from 16 residues. CDR1 and CDR2 (germline): MDHEN, SYDVKM. CDR3 sequence (DNA): TGTGCCAGCAGGACGGGGGGAGGTTATAGCAATCAGCCCCAGCATTTT. It encodes CASRTGGGYSNQPQHF.

The V gene is TRBV4-2, the J gene TRBJ1-2, with TRBD1 identical over 7 bases. Germline CDR1 reads LGHNA; CDR2 reads YNFKEQ. The CDR3 contains 14 residues. V dropped 4 bases and J dropped 7; count of bases not matched to a gene: 9. CDR3 region: CASSLSGTVAGYTF. In nucleotides, the CDR3 is TGTGCCAGCAGCCTTTCGGGGACAGTAGCTGGCTACACCTTC.

The chain joins TRBV7-3 to TRBJ1-2; D is possibly TRBD1 (5 bases). The CDR3 covers 13 residues. Trimming left V 5 bases short and J 8 bases short, with 15 bases between. Germline assignment: CDR1 SGHTA and CDR2 FQGTGA. Here the CDR3 DNA reads TGTGCCAGCAGCCCCAGTGGGGCGGGCGGCTACACCTTC. It codes for CASSPSGAGGYTF.

CDR3 region: CASSLQDSRTEAFF. CDR3 DNA: TGTGCCAGCAGCTTACAGGATTCACGGACTGAAGCTTTCTTT. The chain couples TRBV7-9 to TRBJ1-1; D call uncertain. Trimming pared 2 bases from V and 5 bases from J, leaving 12 bases between. This CDR3 contains 14 residues. Germline CDR1 SEHNR, CDR2 FQNEAQ (reference sequence).

This clone was detected only once. The gene calls are TRBV7-9 and TRBJ1-6, with a weak D call TRBD1 (6 bases). Looked up from germline, CDR1 is SEHNR and CDR2 is FQNEAQ (reference sequence). The CDR3 has 14 residues. Trimming took 4 bases from V and 10 from J, leaving 14 bases between them. CDR3 in amino acids: CASSSVGGPSPLHF. The CDR3 DNA reads as TGTGCCAGCAGCTCGGTCGGGGGCCCCTCACCCCTCCACTTT.

The V and J genes are TRBV25-1 and TRBJ2-7, with D perhaps matching TRBD2 (6 bases). The V end was cut by 3 bases, the J end by 6 bases, with 18 bases between. CDR1 is MGHDK and CDR2 is SYGVNS in the germline V gene. This CDR3 comprises 15 residues. CDR3 sequence reads: CASSETGTGRGEQYF. The CDR3 nucleotides are TGTGCCAGCAGTGAGACCGGGACCGGGAGAGGCGAGCAGTACTTC.

This chain uses TRBV7-9 with TRBJ1-1; D gene uncertain. V lost 3 bases and J lost 1, with 12 bases in between. This CDR3 is 15 amino acids long. Germline V gene lookup returns CDR1 SEHNR and CDR2 FQNEAQ (reference sequence). The CDR3 nucleotides read TGTGCCAGCAGCTTTTCTGGAGGGCGGAACACTGAAGCTTTCTTT. Translating gives CASSFSGGRNTEAFF.

As for this clone: One end of the junction does not line up with germline, which may come from a read error. CDR3 nucleotide sequence: TGTGCTAGCAGCTTAATGCGGGGCTCAATTAATGAGCAGTTCTTC. It specifies CASSLMRGSINEQFF. The chain joins TRBV7-7 to TRBJ2-1; possible D gene TRBD2, 6 bases. Germline V gene data show CDR1 as SSHAT and CDR2 as FNYEAQ (reference sequence). The CDR3 consists of 15 residues.

V usage is TRBV9 and J usage is TRBJ1-2; D unresolved. The germline V gene has CDR1 SGDLS and CDR2 YYNGEE. The CDR3 runs to 15 residues. Trimming shortened V by 4 bases and J by 5 bases, and 18 bases separated the two germline ends. CDR3 sequence reads: CASSPGRPGLYGYTF. The CDR3 region has the DNA TGTGCCAGCAGCCCCGGGAGACCCGGACTTTATGGCTACACCTTC.

The CDR3 DNA reads TGTGCCAGCAGCCAAATAGACAGGGGGATTGGTGGCTACACCTTC. It specifies CASSQIDRGIGGYTF. This rearrangement joins TRBV14 to TRBJ1-2; TRBD1 matches at 9 bases. V shed 2 bases and J 7 bases; nucleotides not matched to a gene: 8. Germline CDR1 is SGHDN and CDR2 is FVKESK. The CDR3 extends over 15 amino acids.

The V and J genes are TRBV19 and TRBJ1-1; tentative D call: TRBD1 (5 bases). The V and J ends lost 0 bases and 5 bases respectively, with 13 bases between them. This CDR3 spans 15 amino acids. From germline, CDR1 is LNHDA and CDR2 SQIVND (reference sequence). CDR3 loop: CASSIERGARTEAFF. The CDR3 DNA reads as TGTGCCAGTAGTATAGAGAGAGGGGCAAGGACTGAAGCTTTCTTT.